A selection of T cell receptor beta chains follows, all from one sample in a study of tumor and adjacent non-tumor tissue in lung cancer. TCRdb called the multiplex PCR reads again in MiXCR, with one record for every CDR3 protein. The top ten clones hold 15% to 20% of a sample with tens of thousands of distinct CDR3 sequences, roughly 60% of them seen once. The sample comprised distant non-tumor lung tissue. The receptors stem from a woman in her thirties or forties with non-small cell lung cancer. Each CDR3 is given with its conserved first and last residue. The D gene is left open where the match is weak. Some rows mark clone size as missing; the rest say once, few, many or name a class of expanded clone.

v_gene,j_gene,d_gene,abundance,CDR3nt,CDR3aa
TRBV9,TRBJ1-2,.,few,TGTGCCAGCAGCGGCTCAGACCCCTATGGCTACACCTTC,CASSGSDPYGYTF
TRBV11-2,TRBJ2-6,.,.,TGTACCAGCAGCTGGTCAGACCTCTCTGGGGCCAACCCCCTGACTTTC,CTSSWSDLSGANPLTF
TRBV4-2,TRBJ2-1,TRBD1,.,TGTGCCAGCAACCAAGGGGACAGAAACAATGAGGAGTTCTTC,CASNQGDRNNEEFF
TRBV7-8,TRBJ2-1,.,many,TGTGCCAGCAGCACCTTCCTCTCCAATGAGCAGTTCTTC,CASSTFLSNEQFF
TRBV9,TRBJ2-7,.,.,TGTGCCAGCAGCCCCGCGGGGATAGGCTACGAGCAGTACTTC,CASSPAGIGYEQYF
TRBV6-5,TRBJ2-2,TRBD2,.,TGTGCCAGCAGTTACTCGAAGCTAGCGGGGGTTGCCACCGGGGAGCTGGTTTTT,CASSYSKLAGVATGELVF
TRBV11-3,TRBJ2-3,TRBD1,medium-sized,TGTGCCAGCAGCTTTGGGACAGAAGCAGATACGCAGTATTTT,CASSFGTEADTQYF
TRBV11-3,TRBJ2-7,TRBD1,many,TGTGCCAGCAGCTTAGGAGGGACAGGGGTCACGCACTACGAGCAGTACTTC,CASSLGGTGVTHYEQYF
TRBV6-2/TRBV6-3,TRBJ2-6,.,many,TGTGCCAGCCGGGACCCGGGGGCCAACGTCCTGACTTTC,CASRDPGANVLTF
TRBV28,TRBJ2-7,.,.,TGTGCCAGCAGTTTTATTTTTCTCGGAGGTAACTACGAGCAGTACTTC,CASSFIFLGGNYEQYF
TRBV29-1,TRBJ2-7,TRBD2,many,TGCAGCGTTTCAGAGCTTAGCGGGTACTCCTACGAGCAGTACTTC,CSVSELSGYSYEQYF
TRBV28,TRBJ2-7,.,.,TGTGCCAGCAGTGGCCTTCGATACCCCCTATCTACCTACGAGCAGTACTTC,CASSGLRYPLSTYEQYF
TRBV29-1,TRBJ2-2,.,.,TGTAGCGTTGGGTTGGGGGCCGGGGAGCTGTTTTTT,CSVGLGAGELFF
TRBV11-2,TRBJ2-3,.,once,TGTGCCAGCAGCTTAGTTGGTAGGGGGGAAAGCACAGATATGCAGTATTTT,CASSLVGRGESTDMQYF
TRBV28,TRBJ2-3,.,many,TGTGCCCATTCGGCAGACACAGATACGCAGTATTTT,CAHSADTDTQYF
TRBV11-3,TRBJ2-3,TRBD1,.,TGTGCCAGCAGTTTGGGGACAGAAGCAGATACACAGTATTTT,CASSLGTEADTQYF
TRBV10-3,TRBJ2-3,TRBD2,many,TGTGCCATCATGCCGGGAGGGGAAGATACGCAGTATTTT,CAIMPGGEDTQYF
TRBV6-5,TRBJ2-2,.,.,TGTGCCAGCAGAAGCTCCGGACCCCCCGGTGGGGAGCTGTTTTTT,CASRSSGPPGGELFF
TRBV12-3/TRBV12-4,TRBJ2-1,.,many,TGTGCCAGCAGTTTAATGGCCCCCAGAGGGGATGAGCAGTTCTTC,CASSLMAPRGDEQFF
TRBV11-2,TRBJ2-1,.,.,TGTGCCAGCAGCTTGGTAAGTGGGCAGTTCTTC,CASSLVSGQFF
TRBV29-1,TRBJ2-1,TRBD2,.,TGCAACGTTGAAGCCTCCAAGCGGGAGTCCTACAACGAGCAGTTCTTC,CNVEASKRESYNEQFF